The clone carrying this T cell receptor (beta chain) was counted a few times. Its antigen is not identified. The data derive from a study of spatial heterogeneity in lung cancer. Study overall: Raw reads showed each unique TCR and UMI combination turning up more than ten times on average.

As for time point: sample taken at primary tumor resection. Study-level results: Compared with follow-up, resection was when ubiquitous expanded tumor TCRs appeared in blood more.

TCR cDNA molecules each had a unique molecular identifier. TCRdb re-derived calls from the 5' RACE reads in MiXCR, one entry per CDR3 protein. The sample shows some 100,000 distinct CDR3 sequences, approximately 12% of them seen only once. The receptor comes from a male donor with early-stage non-small cell lung cancer. Source: PBMCs, taken at surgery.

The DNA of the CDR3 is TGTGCCAGCAGCCGACGGGGAGGGAGGGCCTCCTACGAGCAGTACTTC. As protein: CASSRRGGRASYEQYF. This chain joins TRBV3-1 and TRBJ2-7; 7 bases line up with TRBD2. The V segment lost 4 bases and the J segment 0 bases; nucleotides outside the gene matches: 9. Germline CDR1 LGHDT, CDR2 YNNKEL (reference sequence). CDR3 size: 16 residues.